These T cell receptor beta chains were read from a single sample in a study of blood T cell repertoires in COVID-19. The data were produced by immunoSEQ multiplex PCR, yet TCRdb's version contains in-frame clones alone and is incomplete. The repertoire holds around 450,000 clones, with less than 95% as singletons. The sample was PBMCs or T cells enriched from blood (not recorded which). These receptors were taken from a man between 18 and 29 years old who had recovered from COVID-19. CDR3s include the opening cysteine and the closing phenylalanine or tryptophan. The D gene is left open where the match is weak. Expanded clones are given a class, and other clones once, few, many or no size at all.

j_gene | abundance | v_gene | len | d_gene | CDR3aa | CDR3nt
TRBJ1-2 | NA | TRBV4-2 | 16 | TRBD1 | CASSQDRAVRGHGYTF | TGTGCCAGCAGCCAAGATAGGGCAGTCAGGGGGCATGGCTACACCTTC
TRBJ2-3 | NA | TRBV5-1 | 16 | TRBD1 | CASSLAGTGGTDTQYF | TGCGCCAGCAGCTTGGCCGGGACAGGGGGCACAGATACGCAGTATTTT
TRBJ2-2 | NA | TRBV2 | 15 | TRBD2 | CASSELAGLAGELFF | TGTGCCAGCAGTGAACTAGCGGGACTTGCCGGGGAGCTGTTTTTT
TRBJ2-4 | NA | TRBV4-1 | 15 | NA | CASSQELLAKNIQYF | TGCGCCAGCAGCCAAGAGTTACTAGCCAAAAACATTCAGTACTTC
TRBJ2-1 | NA | TRBV9 | 16 | NA | CASSVTGTAIYNEQFF | TGTGCCAGCAGCGTAACAGGGACCGCTATATACAATGAGCAGTTCTTC
TRBJ1-2 | NA | TRBV5-4 | 15 | TRBD1 | CASSSPQNDRGQHTF | TGTGCCAGCAGCTCACCCCAAAACGACAGGGGGCAACACACCTTC
TRBJ2-7 | once | TRBV19 | 14 | TRBD1 | CASSPWTGSYEQYF | TGTGCCAGTAGTCCCTGGACAGGCTCCTACGAGCAGTACTTC
TRBJ1-4 | NA | TRBV3-1/TRBV3-2 | 16 | NA | CASSQEGKGRGEKLFF | TGTGCCAGCAGCCAAGAGGGGAAGGGAAGAGGGGAAAAACTGTTTTTT
TRBJ2-5 | NA | TRBV28 | 16 | NA | CASSLPSVEEVETQYF | TGTGCCAGCAGTTTGCCTAGCGTCGAGGAGGTGGAGACCCAGTACTTC
TRBJ2-2 | NA | TRBV4-1 | 15 | NA | CASSPLRGGTGELFF | TGCGCCAGCAGCCCGCTTAGGGGGGGAACCGGGGAGCTGTTTTTT
TRBJ2-1 | NA | TRBV19 | 17 | NA | CASSIETGTSSYNEQFF | TGTGCCAGTAGTATAGAGACCGGGACTTCCTCCTACAATGAGCAGTTCTTC
TRBJ1-1 | NA | TRBV27 | 14 | TRBD1 | CASGRDSMNTEAFF | TGTGCCAGCGGAAGGGACAGTATGAACACTGAAGCTTTCTTT
TRBJ1-4 | NA | TRBV3-1/TRBV3-2 | 12 | NA | CASTLPGEKLFF | TGTGCCAGCACGCTCCCAGGGGAAAAACTGTTTTTT
TRBJ1-2 | NA | TRBV12-3/TRBV12-4 | 11 | TRBD1 | CASSLQGGYTF | TGTGCCAGCAGTCTACAGGGGGGCTACACCTTC
TRBJ2-7 | NA | TRBV27 | 14 | TRBD1 | CASRPGGVSYEQYF | TGTGCCAGCAGACCAGGGGGCGTCTCCTACGAGCAGTACTTC
TRBJ2-4 | NA | TRBV5-4 | 13 | NA | CASSSGTKNIQYF | TGTGCCAGCAGCTCCGGGACAAAAAACATTCAGTACTTC
TRBJ1-4 | NA | TRBV6-5 | 15 | NA | CASTATRGNDEKLFF | TGTGCCAGCACCGCGACCCGGGGGAATGATGAAAAACTGTTTTTT
TRBJ2-1 | NA | TRBV5-8 | 14 | TRBD2 | CASSWRGSYNEQFF | TGTGCCAGCAGCTGGCGGGGGTCCTACAATGAGCAGTTCTTC
TRBJ2-7 | NA | TRBV27 | 16 | TRBD1 | CASSLTGGQGFYEQYF | TGTGCCAGCAGTTTAACGGGGGGACAGGGTTTCTACGAGCAGTACTTC
TRBJ2-6 | NA | TRBV7-4 | 16 | NA | CASSLAVLVCPNVLTF | TGTGCCAGCAGCTTAGCGGTTTTAGTATGTCCCAACGTCCTGACTTTC
TRBJ2-2 | NA | TRBV10-2 | 16 | TRBD2 | CASRPLSRGATGELFF | TGCGCCAGCAGACCTTTATCGCGGGGGGCGACCGGGGAGCTGTTTTTT
TRBJ1-6 | NA | TRBV12-3/TRBV12-4 | 13 | TRBD1 | CASSRDPGGSLHF | TGTGCCAGCAGCAGGGACCCAGGGGGATCCCTCCACTTT